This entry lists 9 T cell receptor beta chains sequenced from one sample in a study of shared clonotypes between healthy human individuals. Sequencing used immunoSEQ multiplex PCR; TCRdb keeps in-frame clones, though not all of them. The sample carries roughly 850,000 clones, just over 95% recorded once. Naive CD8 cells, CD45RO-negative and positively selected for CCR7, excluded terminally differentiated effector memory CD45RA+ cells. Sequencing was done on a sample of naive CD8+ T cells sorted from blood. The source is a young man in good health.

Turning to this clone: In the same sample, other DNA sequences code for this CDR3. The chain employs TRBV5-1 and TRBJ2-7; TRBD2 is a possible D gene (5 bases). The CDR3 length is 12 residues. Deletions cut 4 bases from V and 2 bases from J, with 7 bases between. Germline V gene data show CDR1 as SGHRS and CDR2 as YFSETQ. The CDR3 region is CASSPGTYEQYF. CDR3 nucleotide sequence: TGCGCCAGCAGCCCGGGGACCTACGAGCAGTACTTC.

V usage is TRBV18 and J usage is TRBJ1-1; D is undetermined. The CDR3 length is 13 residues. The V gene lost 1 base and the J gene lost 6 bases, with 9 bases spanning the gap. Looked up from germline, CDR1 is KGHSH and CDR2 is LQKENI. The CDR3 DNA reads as TGTGCCAGCTCACCACGGATGGTACCTGAAGCTTTCTTT. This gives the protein CASSPRMVPEAFF. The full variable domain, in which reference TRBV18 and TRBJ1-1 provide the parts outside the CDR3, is NAGVMQNPRHLVRRRGQEARLRCSPMKGHSHVYWYRQLPEEGLKFMVYLQKENIIDESGMPKERFSAEFPKEGPSILRIQQVVRGDSAAYFCASSPRMVPEAFFGQGTRLTVV.

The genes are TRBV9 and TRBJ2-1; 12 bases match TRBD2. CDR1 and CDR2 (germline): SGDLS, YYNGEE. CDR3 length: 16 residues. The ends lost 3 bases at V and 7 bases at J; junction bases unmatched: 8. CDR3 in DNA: TGTGCCAGCAGCGGGACTAGCGGGAACCAGTGGAATGAGCAGTTCTTC. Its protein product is CASSGTSGNQWNEQFF.

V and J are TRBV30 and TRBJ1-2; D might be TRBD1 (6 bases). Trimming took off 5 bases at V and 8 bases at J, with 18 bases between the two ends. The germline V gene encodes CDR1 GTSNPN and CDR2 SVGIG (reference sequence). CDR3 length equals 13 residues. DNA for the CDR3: TGTGCCTGGCGGACAGCGAACTATGTCGGCTACACCTTC. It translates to CAWRTANYVGYTF.

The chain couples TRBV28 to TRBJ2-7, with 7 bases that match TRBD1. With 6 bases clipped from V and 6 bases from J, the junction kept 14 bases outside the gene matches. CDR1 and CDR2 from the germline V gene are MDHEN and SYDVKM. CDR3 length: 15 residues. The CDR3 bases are TGTGCCAGCAGACCAAGCAACAGGGGTGGTGGCGAGCAGTACTTC. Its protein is CASRPSNRGGGEQYF.

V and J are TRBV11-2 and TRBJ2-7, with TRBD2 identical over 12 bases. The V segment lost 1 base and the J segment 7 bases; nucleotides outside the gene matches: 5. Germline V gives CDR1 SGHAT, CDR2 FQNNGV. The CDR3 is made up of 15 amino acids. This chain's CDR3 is CASSLVSGTSGEQYF. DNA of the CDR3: TGTGCCAGCAGCTTAGTCTCCGGGACTAGCGGGGAGCAGTACTTC.

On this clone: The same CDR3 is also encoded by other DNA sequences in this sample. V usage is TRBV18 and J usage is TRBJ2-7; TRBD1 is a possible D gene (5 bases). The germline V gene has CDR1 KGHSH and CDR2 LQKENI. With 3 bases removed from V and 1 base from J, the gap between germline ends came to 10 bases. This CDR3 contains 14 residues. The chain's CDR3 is CASSPIQGSYEQYF. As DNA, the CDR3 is TGTGCCAGCTCACCCATTCAGGGATCCTACGAGCAGTACTTC.

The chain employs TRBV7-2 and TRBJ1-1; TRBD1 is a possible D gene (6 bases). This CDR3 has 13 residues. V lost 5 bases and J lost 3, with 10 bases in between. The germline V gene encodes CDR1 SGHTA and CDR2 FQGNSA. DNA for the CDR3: TGTGCCAGCAGCCAGGGGACGCACACTGAAGCTTTCTTT. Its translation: CASSQGTHTEAFF.

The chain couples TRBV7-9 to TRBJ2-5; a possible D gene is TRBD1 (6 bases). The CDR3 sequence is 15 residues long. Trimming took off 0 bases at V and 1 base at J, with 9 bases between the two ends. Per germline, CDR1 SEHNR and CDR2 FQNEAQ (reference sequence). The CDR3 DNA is TGTGCCAGCAGCTTAGCAGACAGGTCCCAAGAGACCCAGTACTTC. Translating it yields CASSLADRSQETQYF.